The clone carrying this TCR beta chain appeared a few times. The authors prepared the TCRbeta library with unique molecular identifiers. Each CDR3 protein is one row after TCRdb ran MiXCR on the PCR reads. The sample lists approximately 420,000 distinct CDR3 sequences, approximately 10% occurring once. The record originates from a study of T-cell reconstitution after alpha-beta-depleted transplantation in children. The sequencing here drew on PBMCs from the stem cell graft donor, taken from the stem cell graft. This TCR derives from a human donor who donated a stem cell graft to a child with acute myeloid leukemia.

The CDR3: CASSYLASRTDTQYF. CDR3 DNA: TGTGCCAGCAGTTACTTAGCTAGCCGCACAGATACGCAGTATTTT. The V and J genes are TRBV6-5 and TRBJ2-3, with D possibly TRBD2 on 5 matching bases. V lost 1 base, J lost 1 base, and 9 bases lay in between. There are 15 residues in the CDR3. Germline V gene data show CDR1 as MNHEY and CDR2 as SVGAGI.